The rows below give T cell receptor beta chains drawn from one sample of a study of blood T cell repertoires in COVID-19. Clones were read by immunoSEQ multiplex PCR, and TCRdb kept only the in-frame ones, dropping some. The data show around 34,000 clones, under 90% seen once. Sequencing input: peripheral blood. Every receptor here comes from a man aged 45-65 years with acute or convalescent COVID-19. Each CDR3 is given with its conserved first and last residue. The order of the fields is clone size, J gene, D gene, V gene, CDR3 protein, CDR3 DNA. D genes are given only for firm matches. Clone size is stated in some rows and not others, as once, few, many or a class when expanded.

NA | TRBJ2-7 | TRBD1 | TRBV29-1 | CSVVHRDRFSYEQYF | TGCAGCGTGGTTCATCGGGACAGGTTTTCCTACGAGCAGTACTTC
NA | TRBJ2-3 | NA | TRBV12-3/TRBV12-4 | CASSLGLWDTQYF | TGTGCCAGCAGCCTTGGGCTCTGGGATACGCAGTATTTT
NA | TRBJ1-1 | NA | TRBV28 | CASSPAGQYTEAFF | TGTGCCAGCAGTCCCGCGGGGCAATACACTGAAGCTTTCTTT
NA | TRBJ2-7 | NA | TRBV5-1 | CASSQNTEPEQYF | TGCGCCAGCAGCCAGAATACAGAGCCCGAGCAGTACTTC
NA | TRBJ1-5 | NA | TRBV10-2 | CASKGVNQPQHF | TGCGCCAGCAAGGGGGTAAATCAGCCCCAGCATTTT
NA | TRBJ2-6 | NA | TRBV5-1 | CASSTRGAGANVLTF | TGCGCCAGCAGCACCAGGGGTGCTGGGGCCAACGTCCTGACTTTC
NA | TRBJ1-2 | TRBD1 | TRBV7-3 | CASSPGQGEGYTF | TGTGCCAGCAGCCCGGGACAGGGGGAAGGCTACACCTTC
NA | TRBJ1-1 | NA | TRBV9 | CASSVDSSLTEAFF | TGTGCCAGCAGCGTAGACAGCAGTCTCACTGAAGCTTTCTTT
NA | TRBJ1-1 | NA | TRBV7-3 | CASSLSSVDTEAFF | TGTGCCAGCAGCTTAAGTTCGGTGGACACTGAAGCTTTCTTT
NA | TRBJ1-2 | NA | TRBV10-3 | CAISEKVGGGGTNYGYTF | TGTGCCATCAGTGAGAAAGTAGGGGGTGGTGGAACTAACTATGGCTACACCTTC
NA | TRBJ1-1 | NA | TRBV12-3/TRBV12-4 | CASSFWQAGEAFF | TGTGCCAGCAGTTTTTGGCAGGCCGGTGAAGCTTTCTTT
NA | TRBJ2-1 | TRBD2 | TRBV19 | CASSTPGLAGGHSYNEQFF | TGTGCCAGTAGCACCCCGGGACTAGCGGGGGGCCACTCCTACAATGAGCAGTTCTTC
NA | TRBJ2-7 | NA | TRBV21-1 | CASSKVRDNSYEQYF | TGTGCCAGCAGCAAAGTGAGGGACAACTCCTACGAGCAGTACTTC
NA | TRBJ1-2 | NA | TRBV28 | CASSSDRTYGYTF | TGTGCCAGCAGCTCTGACAGGACCTATGGCTACACCTTC
NA | TRBJ1-2 | NA | TRBV9 | CASSVDRANYGYTF | TGTGCCAGCAGCGTAGACAGGGCAAACTATGGCTACACCTTC
NA | TRBJ1-1 | NA | TRBV6-1 | CASSEAPNREAFF | TGTGCCAGCAGTGAAGCCCCAAACAGGGAAGCTTTCTTT
NA | TRBJ2-3 | NA | TRBV27 | CASSLRAATSISPDTQYF | TGTGCCAGCAGTTTGCGGGCCGCCACCTCCATCTCCCCAGATACGCAGTATTTT
NA | TRBJ2-5 | TRBD1 | TRBV5-4 | CASGQGQETQYF | TGTGCCAGCGGACAGGGGCAAGAGACCCAGTACTTC
once | TRBJ1-5 | TRBD1 | TRBV2 | CASRGQISNQPQHF | TGTGCCAGCAGGGGACAGATTAGCAATCAGCCCCAGCATTTT
NA | TRBJ2-7 | NA | TRBV7-9 | CASSLAGTEIDEQYF | TGTGCCAGCAGTCTCGCCGGGACTGAGATCGACGAGCAGTACTTC
NA | TRBJ2-3 | NA | TRBV2 | CASRRQRASTDTQYF | TGTGCCAGCAGGAGACAGAGAGCAAGCACAGATACGCAGTATTTT
once | TRBJ2-7 | NA | TRBV6-5 | CASSPFRESGYEQYF | TGTGCCAGCAGCCCCTTCCGGGAGAGTGGGTACGAGCAGTACTTC
once | TRBJ1-1 | TRBD1 | TRBV12-3/TRBV12-4 | CASRFIQGGEAFF | TGTGCCAGCAGGTTCATCCAGGGGGGTGAAGCTTTCTTT
NA | TRBJ2-2 | TRBD2 | TRBV2 | CASKSSGPGELFF | TGTGCCAGCAAATCTAGCGGCCCCGGGGAGCTGTTTTTT
NA | TRBJ1-4 | NA | TRBV2 | CASSGTGVGEKLFF | TGTGCCAGCAGCGGAACAGGTGTAGGGGAAAAACTGTTTTTT
NA | TRBJ1-2 | TRBD1 | TRBV5-4 | CASSLENWGTGYGYTF | TGTGCCAGCAGCTTGGAAAACTGGGGGACAGGGTATGGCTACACCTTC
NA | TRBJ1-2 | NA | TRBV5-1 | CASSLQTSNYGYTF | TGCGCCAGCAGCCTCCAGACAAGTAACTATGGCTACACCTTC
NA | TRBJ1-1 | NA | TRBV11-2 | CASSLALGEGTEAFF | TGTGCCAGCAGCTTAGCTTTAGGGGAGGGCACTGAAGCTTTCTTT
NA | TRBJ1-1 | TRBD1 | TRBV4-1 | CASSQGDRANTEAFF | TGCGCCAGCAGCCAGGGGGACAGGGCGAACACTGAAGCTTTCTTT
NA | TRBJ2-7 | NA | TRBV7-2 | CASSLSGYEQYF | TGTGCCAGCAGCCTTAGCGGCTACGAGCAGTACTTC
NA | TRBJ2-6 | TRBD1 | TRBV2 | CASSGQGVSGANVLTF | TGTGCCAGCAGCGGACAGGGGGTCTCTGGGGCCAACGTCCTGACTTTC
NA | TRBJ1-5 | NA | TRBV4-1 | CASSQEDSNQPQHF | TGCGCCAGCAGCCAGGAGGATAGCAATCAGCCCCAGCATTTT
NA | TRBJ1-2 | NA | TRBV2 | CASSVRVGANYGYTF | TGTGCCAGCAGCGTTAGGGTCGGGGCTAACTATGGCTACACCTTC
NA | TRBJ1-1 | NA | TRBV6-6 | CASSNQDRYTEAFF | TGTGCCAGCAGTAACCAAGACAGGTACACTGAAGCTTTCTTT
NA | TRBJ1-2 | NA | TRBV6-5 | CASSYSEGNYGYTF | TGTGCCAGCAGTTACTCGGAGGGAAACTATGGCTACACCTTC
NA | TRBJ2-3 | TRBD2 | TRBV19 | CASKISGGGTDTQYF | TGTGCCAGTAAAATCTCGGGGGGAGGCACAGATACGCAGTATTTT
NA | TRBJ2-1 | TRBD2 | TRBV13 | CASSLGRFGSDEQFF | TGTGCCAGCAGCCTCGGGAGGTTCGGCTCAGATGAGCAGTTCTTC
NA | TRBJ2-1 | NA | TRBV19 | CASSISSALYNEQFF | TGTGCCAGTAGTATCAGTTCAGCGTTATACAATGAGCAGTTCTTC
NA | TRBJ2-7 | TRBD1 | TRBV6-5 | CASSLTGYLYEQYF | TGTGCCAGCAGCCTGACAGGGTACCTCTACGAGCAGTACTTC
NA | TRBJ2-7 | TRBD2 | TRBV6-5 | CASSYLGTGGDYEQYF | TGTGCCAGCAGTTACTTGGGTACGGGAGGAGATTACGAGCAGTACTTC
NA | TRBJ2-1 | TRBD2 | TRBV27 | CASSFLLAGVDEQFF | TGTGCCAGCAGTTTTCTACTAGCGGGAGTGGATGAGCAGTTCTTC
NA | TRBJ1-1 | TRBD1 | TRBV13 | CASSQDRANTEAFF | TGTGCCAGCAGCCAGGACAGGGCGAACACTGAAGCTTTCTTT
few | TRBJ1-6 | TRBD1 | TRBV3-1/TRBV3-2 | CASSPSWVKRTGGGSPLHF | TGTGCCAGCAGCCCGTCTTGGGTAAAGCGGACAGGGGGAGGTTCACCCCTCCACTTT
NA | TRBJ2-7 | NA | TRBV29-1 | CSVAEGGEVEQYF | TGCAGCGTTGCTGAGGGCGGAGAGGTCGAGCAGTACTTC
NA | TRBJ2-7 | NA | TRBV5-8 | CASSYGSYEQYF | TGTGCCAGCAGCTACGGCTCCTACGAGCAGTACTTC
NA | TRBJ2-5 | TRBD1 | TRBV5-4 | CASSAGTAQETQYF | TGTGCCAGCAGCGCCGGGACAGCTCAAGAGACCCAGTACTTC
NA | TRBJ2-7 | TRBD1 | TRBV19 | CASSGDRDRLEGRYEQYF | TGTGCCAGTAGTGGAGACAGGGACCGCTTAGAGGGACGCTACGAGCAGTACTTC
NA | TRBJ2-2 | NA | TRBV7-8 | CASSLVGGNTGELFF | TGTGCCAGCAGCTTAGTGGGAGGGAACACCGGGGAGCTGTTTTTT
NA | TRBJ1-1 | TRBD1 | TRBV5-5 | CASSLLEGTGLPGTEAFF | TGTGCCAGCAGCTTGTTAGAGGGGACAGGGCTTCCTGGGACTGAAGCTTTCTTT
NA | TRBJ2-7 | NA | TRBV2 | CASSVRNYEQYF | TGTGCCAGCAGTGTGAGGAATTACGAGCAGTACTTC
NA | TRBJ1-2 | NA | TRBV11-2 | CASSPIRGKDYGYTF | TGTGCCAGCAGCCCGATTAGGGGAAAGGACTATGGCTACACCTTC
NA | TRBJ1-5 | NA | TRBV21-1 | CASSKRQGICGNQPQHF | TGTGCCAGCAGCAAGCGACAGGGGATATGTGGCAATCAGCCCCAGCATTTT